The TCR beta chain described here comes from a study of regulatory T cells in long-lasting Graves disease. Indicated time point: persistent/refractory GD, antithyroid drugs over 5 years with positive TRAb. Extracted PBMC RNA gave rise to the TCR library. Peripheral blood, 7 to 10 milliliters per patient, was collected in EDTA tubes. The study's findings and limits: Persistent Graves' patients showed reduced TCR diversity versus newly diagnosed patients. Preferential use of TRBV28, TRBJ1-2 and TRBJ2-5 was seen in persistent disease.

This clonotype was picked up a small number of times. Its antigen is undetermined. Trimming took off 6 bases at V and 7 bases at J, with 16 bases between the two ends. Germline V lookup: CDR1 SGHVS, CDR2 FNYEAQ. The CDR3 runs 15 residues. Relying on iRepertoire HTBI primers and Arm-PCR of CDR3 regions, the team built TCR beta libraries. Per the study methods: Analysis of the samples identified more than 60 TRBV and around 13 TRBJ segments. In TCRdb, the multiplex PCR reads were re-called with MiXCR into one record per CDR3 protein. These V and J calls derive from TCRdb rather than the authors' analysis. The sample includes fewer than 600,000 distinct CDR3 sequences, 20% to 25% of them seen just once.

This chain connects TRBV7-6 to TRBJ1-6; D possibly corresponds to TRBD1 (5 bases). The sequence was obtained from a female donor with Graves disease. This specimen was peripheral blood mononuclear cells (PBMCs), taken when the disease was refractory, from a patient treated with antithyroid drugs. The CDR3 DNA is TGTGCCAGCAGAAACACCGGGGGACCCAATTCACCCCTCCACTTT. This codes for CASRNTGGPNSPLHF.